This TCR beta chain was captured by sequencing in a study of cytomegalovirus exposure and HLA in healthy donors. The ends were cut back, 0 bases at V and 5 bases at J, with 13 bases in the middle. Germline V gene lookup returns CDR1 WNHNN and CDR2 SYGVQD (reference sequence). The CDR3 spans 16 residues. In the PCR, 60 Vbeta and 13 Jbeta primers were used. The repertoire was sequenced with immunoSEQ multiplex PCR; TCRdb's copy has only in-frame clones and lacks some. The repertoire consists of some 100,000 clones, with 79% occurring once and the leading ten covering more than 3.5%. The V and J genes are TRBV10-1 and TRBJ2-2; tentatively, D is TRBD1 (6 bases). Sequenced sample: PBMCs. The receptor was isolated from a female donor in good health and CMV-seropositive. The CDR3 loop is CASSESGTGLTGELFF. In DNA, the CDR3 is TGCGCCAGCAGTGAGTCGGGAACAGGGTTGACCGGGGAGCTGTTTTTT.